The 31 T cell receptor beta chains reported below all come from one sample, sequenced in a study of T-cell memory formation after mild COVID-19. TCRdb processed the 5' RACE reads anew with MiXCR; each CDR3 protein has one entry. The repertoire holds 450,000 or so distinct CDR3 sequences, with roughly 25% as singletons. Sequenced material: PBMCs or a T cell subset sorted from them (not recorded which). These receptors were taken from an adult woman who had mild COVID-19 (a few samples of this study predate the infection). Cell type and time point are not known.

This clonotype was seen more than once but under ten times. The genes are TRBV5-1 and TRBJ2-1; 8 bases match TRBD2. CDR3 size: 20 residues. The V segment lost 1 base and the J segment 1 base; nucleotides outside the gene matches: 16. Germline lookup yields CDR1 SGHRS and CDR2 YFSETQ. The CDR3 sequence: CASSLHIERELSSSYNEQFF. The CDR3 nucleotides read TGCGCCAGCAGCTTGCACATCGAGCGGGAGTTATCTAGTTCCTACAATGAGCAGTTCTTC. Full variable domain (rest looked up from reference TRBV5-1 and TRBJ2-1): KAGVTQTPRYLIKTRGQQVTLSCSPISGHRSVSWYQQTPGQGLQFLFEYFSETQRNKGNFPGRFSGRQFSNSRSEMNVSTLELGDSALYLCASSLHIERELSSSYNEQFFGPGTRLTVL.

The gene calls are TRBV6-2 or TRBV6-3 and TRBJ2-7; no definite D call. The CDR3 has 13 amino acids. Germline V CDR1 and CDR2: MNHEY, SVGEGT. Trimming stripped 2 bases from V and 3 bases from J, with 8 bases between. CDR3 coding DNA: TGTGCCAGCAGTTACGAGGAGAACTACGAGCAGTACTTC. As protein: CASSYEENYEQYF.

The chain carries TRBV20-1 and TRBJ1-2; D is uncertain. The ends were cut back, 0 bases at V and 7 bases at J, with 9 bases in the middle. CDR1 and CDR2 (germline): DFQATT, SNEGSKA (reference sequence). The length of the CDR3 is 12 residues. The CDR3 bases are TGCAGTGCTAGAGATGGAGTACTTGGCTACACCTTC. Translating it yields CSARDGVLGYTF.

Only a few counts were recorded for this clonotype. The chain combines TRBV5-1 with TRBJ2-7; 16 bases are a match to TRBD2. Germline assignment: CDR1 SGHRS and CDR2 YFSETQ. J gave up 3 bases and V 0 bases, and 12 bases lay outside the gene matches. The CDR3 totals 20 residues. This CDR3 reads CASSLDTSGTSGGAFYEQYF. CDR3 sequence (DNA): TGCGCCAGCAGCTTGGATACCTCCGGGACTAGCGGGGGGGCCTTCTACGAGCAGTACTTC.

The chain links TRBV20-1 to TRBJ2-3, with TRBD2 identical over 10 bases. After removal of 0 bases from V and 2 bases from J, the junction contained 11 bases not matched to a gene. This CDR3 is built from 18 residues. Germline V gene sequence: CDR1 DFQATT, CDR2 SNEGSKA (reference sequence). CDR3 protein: CSARDRLAGVSSTDTQYF. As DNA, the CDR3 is TGCAGTGCTAGAGATAGGCTAGCGGGAGTCTCCTCCACAGATACGCAGTATTTT.

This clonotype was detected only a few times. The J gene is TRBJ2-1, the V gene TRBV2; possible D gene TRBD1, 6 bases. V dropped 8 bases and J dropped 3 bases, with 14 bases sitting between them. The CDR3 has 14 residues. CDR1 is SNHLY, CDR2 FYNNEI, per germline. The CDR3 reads CASQSGTLYNEQFF. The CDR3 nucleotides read TGTGCCAGCCAATCCGGGACACTCTACAATGAGCAGTTCTTC.

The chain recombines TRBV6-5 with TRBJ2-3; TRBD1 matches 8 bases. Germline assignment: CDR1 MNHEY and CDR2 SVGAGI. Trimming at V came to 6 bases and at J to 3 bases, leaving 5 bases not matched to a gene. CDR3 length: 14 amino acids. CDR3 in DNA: TGTGCCAGCAGCAGACAGGGGCGGACAGATACGCAGTATTTT. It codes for CASSRQGRTDTQYF.

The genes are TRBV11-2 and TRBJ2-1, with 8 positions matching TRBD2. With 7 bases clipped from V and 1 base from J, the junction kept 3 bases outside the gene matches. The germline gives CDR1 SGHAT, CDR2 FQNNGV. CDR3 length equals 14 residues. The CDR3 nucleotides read TGTGCCAGCACGAGCGGGAGATCCTACAATGAGCAGTTCTTC. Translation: CASTSGRSYNEQFF.

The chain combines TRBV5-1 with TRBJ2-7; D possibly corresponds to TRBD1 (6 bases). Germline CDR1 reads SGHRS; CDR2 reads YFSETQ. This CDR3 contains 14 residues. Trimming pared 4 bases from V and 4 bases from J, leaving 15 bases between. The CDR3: CASSPGQKEYEQYF. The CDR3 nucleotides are TGCGCCAGCAGCCCGGGACAAAAGGAATACGAGCAGTACTTC.

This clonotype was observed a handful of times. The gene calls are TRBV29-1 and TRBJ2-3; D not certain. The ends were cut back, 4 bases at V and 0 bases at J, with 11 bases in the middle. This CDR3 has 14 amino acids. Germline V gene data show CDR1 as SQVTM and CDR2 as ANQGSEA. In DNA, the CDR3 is TGCAGCGTTGTGGTGACACTTAGCACAGATACGCAGTATTTT. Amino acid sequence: CSVVVTLSTDTQYF.

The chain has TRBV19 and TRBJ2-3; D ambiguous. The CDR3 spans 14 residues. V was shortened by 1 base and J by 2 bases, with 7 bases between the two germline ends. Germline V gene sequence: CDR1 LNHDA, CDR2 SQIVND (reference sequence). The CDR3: CASSIGLFTDTQYF. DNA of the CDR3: TGTGCCAGTAGTATAGGACTCTTCACAGATACGCAGTATTTT.

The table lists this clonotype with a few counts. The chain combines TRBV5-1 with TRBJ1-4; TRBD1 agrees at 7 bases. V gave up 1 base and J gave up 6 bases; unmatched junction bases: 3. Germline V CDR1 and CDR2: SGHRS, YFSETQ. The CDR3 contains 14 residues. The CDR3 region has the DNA TGCGCCAGCAGCTTGAACAGGGGAGATGAAAAACTGTTTTTT. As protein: CASSLNRGDEKLFF.

CDR3 region: CATMTGGVYTF. CDR3 bases: TGTGCCACCATGACGGGCGGCGTCTACACCTTC. The gene calls are TRBV24-1 and TRBJ1-2, with D unresolved. Germline loops: CDR1 KGHDR, CDR2 SFDVKD. CDR3 length: 11 amino acids. V lost 8 bases and J lost 10, with 13 bases in between.

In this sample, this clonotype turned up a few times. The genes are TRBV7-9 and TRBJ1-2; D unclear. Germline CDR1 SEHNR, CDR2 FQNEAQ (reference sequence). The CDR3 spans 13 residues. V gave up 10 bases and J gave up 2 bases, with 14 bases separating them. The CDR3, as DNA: TGTGCCATCGCTGGGAATGAAAACTATGGCTACACCTTC. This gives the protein CAIAGNENYGYTF.

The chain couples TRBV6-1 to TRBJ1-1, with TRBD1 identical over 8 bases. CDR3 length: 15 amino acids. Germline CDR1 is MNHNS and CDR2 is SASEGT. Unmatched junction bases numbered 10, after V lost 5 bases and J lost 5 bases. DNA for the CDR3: TGTGCCAGCAGTTTACGACAGGGGTTGTCGACTGAAGCTTTCTTT. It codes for CASSLRQGLSTEAFF.

The CDR3 DNA follows: TGCGCCAGCAGCTTGGTACCAACAGGGTCCTCCTACGAGCAGTACTTC. Amino acids: CASSLVPTGSSYEQYF. The chain couples TRBV5-1 to TRBJ2-7, with D tentatively TRBD1 (6 bases). Deletions cut 0 bases from V and 0 bases from J, with 13 bases between. CDR3 length: 16 amino acids. Germline loops: CDR1 SGHRS, CDR2 YFSETQ.

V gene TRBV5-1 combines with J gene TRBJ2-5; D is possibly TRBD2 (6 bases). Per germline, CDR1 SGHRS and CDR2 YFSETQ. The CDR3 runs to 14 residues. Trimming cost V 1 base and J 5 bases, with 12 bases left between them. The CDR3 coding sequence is TGCGCCAGCAGCTTGCCTCGGGCGGGGGAGACCCAGTACTTC. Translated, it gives CASSLPRAGETQYF. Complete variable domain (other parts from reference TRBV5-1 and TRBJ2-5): KAGVTQTPRYLIKTRGQQVTLSCSPISGHRSVSWYQQTPGQGLQFLFEYFSETQRNKGNFPGRFSGRQFSNSRSEMNVSTLELGDSALYLCASSLPRAGETQYFGPGTRLLVL.

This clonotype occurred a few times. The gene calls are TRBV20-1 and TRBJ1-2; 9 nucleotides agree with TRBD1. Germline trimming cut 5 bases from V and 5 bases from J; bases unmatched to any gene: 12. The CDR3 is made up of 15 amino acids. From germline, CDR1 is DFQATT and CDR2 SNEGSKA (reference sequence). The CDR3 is CSAPTRPGQGYGYTF. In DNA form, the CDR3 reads TGCAGTGCTCCTACCCGACCCGGACAGGGGTATGGCTACACCTTC.

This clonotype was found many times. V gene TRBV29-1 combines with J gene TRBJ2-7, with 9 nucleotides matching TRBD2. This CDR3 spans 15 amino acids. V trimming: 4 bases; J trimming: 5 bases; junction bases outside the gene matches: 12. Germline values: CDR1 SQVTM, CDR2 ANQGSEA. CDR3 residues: CSVGGSGSARNEQYF. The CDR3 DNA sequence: TGCAGCGTTGGAGGTAGCGGGAGCGCGAGGAACGAGCAGTACTTC.

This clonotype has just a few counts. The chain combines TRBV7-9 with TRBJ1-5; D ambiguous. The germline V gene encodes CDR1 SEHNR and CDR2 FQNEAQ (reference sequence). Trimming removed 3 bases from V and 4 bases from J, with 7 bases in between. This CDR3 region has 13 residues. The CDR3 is CASSFLNNQPQHF. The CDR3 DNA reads TGTGCCAGCAGCTTCCTGAATAATCAGCCCCAGCATTTT. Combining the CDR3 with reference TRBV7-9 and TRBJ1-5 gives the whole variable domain DTGVSQNPRHKITKRGQNVTFRCDPISEHNRLYWYRQTLGQGPEFLTYFQNEAQLEKSRLLSDRFSAERPKGSFSTLEIQRTEQGDSAMYLCASSFLNNQPQHFGDGTRLSIL.

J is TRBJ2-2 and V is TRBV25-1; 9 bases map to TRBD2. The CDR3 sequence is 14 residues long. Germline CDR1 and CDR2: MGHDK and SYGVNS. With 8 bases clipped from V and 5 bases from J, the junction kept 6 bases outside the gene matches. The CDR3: CASSTSGWTGELFF. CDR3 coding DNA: TGTGCCAGCTCCACTAGCGGGTGGACCGGGGAGCTGTTTTTT.

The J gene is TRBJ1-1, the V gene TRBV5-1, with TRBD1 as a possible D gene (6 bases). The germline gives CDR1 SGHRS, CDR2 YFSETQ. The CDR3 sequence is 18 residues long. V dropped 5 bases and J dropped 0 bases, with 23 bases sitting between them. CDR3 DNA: TGCGCCAGCAGGGCTGAACCGGGACACCTTACCATGAACACTGAAGCTTTCTTT. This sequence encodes CASRAEPGHLTMNTEAFF.

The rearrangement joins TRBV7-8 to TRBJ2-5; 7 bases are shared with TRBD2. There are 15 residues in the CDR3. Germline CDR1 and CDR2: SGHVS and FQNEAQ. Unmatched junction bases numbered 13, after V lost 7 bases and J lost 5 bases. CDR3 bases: TGTGCCAGCACCCCCCAAGCGGGGCCCCGGGAGACCCAGTACTTC. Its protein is CASTPQAGPRETQYF.

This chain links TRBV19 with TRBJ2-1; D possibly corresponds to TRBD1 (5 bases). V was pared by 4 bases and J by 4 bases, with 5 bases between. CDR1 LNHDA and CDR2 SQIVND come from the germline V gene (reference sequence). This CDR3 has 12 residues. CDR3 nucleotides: TGTGCCAGTAGTACAGGGTACAATGAGCAGTTCTTC. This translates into CASSTGYNEQFF.

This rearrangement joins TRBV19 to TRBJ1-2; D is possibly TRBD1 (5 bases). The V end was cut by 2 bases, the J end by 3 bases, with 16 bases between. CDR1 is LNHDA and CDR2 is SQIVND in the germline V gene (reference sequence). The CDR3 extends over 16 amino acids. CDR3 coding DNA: TGTGCCAGTAGTATATGGGGGACGGCGAGTGACTATGGCTACACCTTC. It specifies CASSIWGTASDYGYTF.

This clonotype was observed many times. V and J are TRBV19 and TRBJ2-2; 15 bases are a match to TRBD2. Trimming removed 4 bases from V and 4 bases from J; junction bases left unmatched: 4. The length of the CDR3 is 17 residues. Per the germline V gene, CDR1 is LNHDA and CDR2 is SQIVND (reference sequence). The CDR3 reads CASSRTSGGASTGELFF. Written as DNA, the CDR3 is TGTGCCAGTAGTAGGACTAGCGGGGGGGCAAGCACCGGGGAGCTGTTTTTT.

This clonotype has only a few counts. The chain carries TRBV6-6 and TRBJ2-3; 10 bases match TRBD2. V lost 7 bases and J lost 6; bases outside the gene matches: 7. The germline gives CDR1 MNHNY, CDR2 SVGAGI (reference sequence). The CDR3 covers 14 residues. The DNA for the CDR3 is TGTGCCAGCATACTAGCGGGAAATTCTGATACGCAGTATTTT. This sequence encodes CASILAGNSDTQYF.

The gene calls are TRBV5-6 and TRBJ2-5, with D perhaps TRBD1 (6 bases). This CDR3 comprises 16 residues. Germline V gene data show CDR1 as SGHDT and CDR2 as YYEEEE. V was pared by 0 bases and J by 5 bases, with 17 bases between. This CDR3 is CASSLADRDITETQYF. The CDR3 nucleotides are TGTGCCAGCAGCTTGGCCGATCGGGACATAACGGAGACCCAGTACTTC.

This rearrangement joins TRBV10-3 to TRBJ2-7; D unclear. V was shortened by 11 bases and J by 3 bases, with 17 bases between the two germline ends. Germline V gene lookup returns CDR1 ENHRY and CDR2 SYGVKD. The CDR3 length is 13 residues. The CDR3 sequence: CAAGRTGDYEQYF. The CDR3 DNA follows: TGTGCCGCAGGACGGACGGGTGACTACGAGCAGTACTTC.

The CDR3: CASSPPRGLSSYEQYF. In nucleotides, the CDR3 is TGTGCCAGCAGCCCCCCCCGGGGCCTTAGCTCCTACGAGCAGTACTTC. The chain is built from TRBV12-3 or TRBV12-4 and TRBJ2-7; D tentatively fits TRBD1 or TRBD2 (5 bases each). This CDR3 spans 16 amino acids. V was trimmed by 6 bases and J by 0 bases, leaving 18 bases between them.

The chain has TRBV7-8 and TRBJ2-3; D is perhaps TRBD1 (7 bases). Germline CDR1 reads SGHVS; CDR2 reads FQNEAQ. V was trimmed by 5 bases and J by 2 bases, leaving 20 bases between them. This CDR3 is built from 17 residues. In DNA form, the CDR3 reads TGTGCCAGCAGCCCAAAGGGGGCAGGGGGGTCCACAGATACGCAGTATTTT. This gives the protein CASSPKGAGGSTDTQYF.